This is a list of T cell receptor beta chains from one sample in a study of T cells in localized non-small cell lung cancer. The protocol was immunoSEQ multiplex PCR, while the TCRdb copy is restricted to in-frame clones and leaves out a portion. The sample shows about 78,000 clones, 84% of them seen only once. Material: peripheral blood, obtained before any cancer treatment. The receptors derive from a man between 35 and 75 years old with stage I lung adenocarcinoma. The CDR3 runs from the conserved cysteine through the conserved F or W. The order of the fields is clone size, D gene, J gene, V gene, CDR3 length, CDR3 DNA, CDR3 protein. A D gene is named only where the DNA matches it firmly. Clone sizes are given selectively: once, few, many, or a class where the clone is expanded.

clone_size: .; d_call: TRBD2; j_call: TRBJ2-1; v_call: TRBV6-5; cdr3_length: 14; cdr3_nt: TGTGCCAGCAATAGGGGACTAGCGCCCAATGAGCAGTTCTTC; cdr3_aa: CASNRGLAPNEQFF
clone_size: .; d_call: .; j_call: TRBJ2-3; v_call: TRBV5-1; cdr3_length: 16; cdr3_nt: TGCGCCAGCAGCTTAGGTTTACAGGTTAGCACAGATACGCAGTATTTT; cdr3_aa: CASSLGLQVSTDTQYF
clone_size: .; d_call: TRBD1; j_call: TRBJ1-1; v_call: TRBV27; cdr3_length: 18; cdr3_nt: TGTGCCAGCAGTTTATACCGGGACAGGGAGCGAGGGAACACTGAAGCTTTCTTT; cdr3_aa: CASSLYRDRERGNTEAFF
clone_size: .; d_call: .; j_call: TRBJ1-1; v_call: TRBV2; cdr3_length: 11; cdr3_nt: TGTGCCGACCGGGAAAACACTGAAGCTTTCTTT; cdr3_aa: CADRENTEAFF
clone_size: .; d_call: .; j_call: TRBJ1-2; v_call: TRBV6-5; cdr3_length: 12; cdr3_nt: TGTGCCAGCAGTTCCCTTAACGGGGGCTACACCTTC; cdr3_aa: CASSSLNGGYTF
clone_size: .; d_call: .; j_call: TRBJ1-4; v_call: TRBV30; cdr3_length: 12; cdr3_nt: TGTGCCTGGAGTGTCGGTCGGGAAAAACTGTTTTTT; cdr3_aa: CAWSVGREKLFF
clone_size: .; d_call: .; j_call: TRBJ2-3; v_call: TRBV7-9; cdr3_length: 16; cdr3_nt: TGTGCCAGCAGCTTGGACGCGGGAACGGACACAGATACGCAGTATTTT; cdr3_aa: CASSLDAGTDTDTQYF
clone_size: .; d_call: TRBD1; j_call: TRBJ2-1; v_call: TRBV15; cdr3_length: 16; cdr3_nt: TGTGCCACCAGCAGAGATAGGGGACAGGGCTACAATGAGCAGTTCTTC; cdr3_aa: CATSRDRGQGYNEQFF
clone_size: .; d_call: .; j_call: TRBJ1-5; v_call: TRBV28; cdr3_length: 16; cdr3_nt: TGTGCCAGCAGTCGTCTGGCCTACGATCTGGATCAGCCCCAGCATTTT; cdr3_aa: CASSRLAYDLDQPQHF
clone_size: few; d_call: TRBD1; j_call: TRBJ1-1; v_call: TRBV11-3; cdr3_length: 18; cdr3_nt: TGTGCCAGCAGCTTAGACGAACTGGACGACAGGGGGCCCACTGAAGCTTTCTTT; cdr3_aa: CASSLDELDDRGPTEAFF
clone_size: once; d_call: .; j_call: TRBJ1-1; v_call: TRBV5-1; cdr3_length: 15; cdr3_nt: TGCGCCAGCAGCTTGGCCCAGGATATATTGACTGAAGCTTTCTTT; cdr3_aa: CASSLAQDILTEAFF
clone_size: .; d_call: .; j_call: TRBJ1-5; v_call: TRBV27; cdr3_length: 17; cdr3_nt: TGTGCCAGCAGTTCCCGTGAGGGAGGGAAACGGAATCAGCCCCAGCATTTT; cdr3_aa: CASSSREGGKRNQPQHF
clone_size: .; d_call: TRBD1; j_call: TRBJ2-3; v_call: TRBV18; cdr3_length: 15; cdr3_nt: TGTGCCAGCTCACAAAAAGCACAGGGGATGGATACGCAGTATTTT; cdr3_aa: CASSQKAQGMDTQYF
clone_size: once; d_call: TRBD1; j_call: TRBJ1-4; v_call: TRBV5-1; cdr3_length: 16; cdr3_nt: TGCGCCAGCAGCGCAGGACAGGGACTCGTTAATGAAAAACTGTTTTTT; cdr3_aa: CASSAGQGLVNEKLFF
clone_size: .; d_call: .; j_call: TRBJ2-7; v_call: TRBV28; cdr3_length: 13; cdr3_nt: TGTGCCAGCCCTGGGGAGAGATCCTACGAGCAGTACTTC; cdr3_aa: CASPGERSYEQYF
clone_size: .; d_call: .; j_call: TRBJ2-7; v_call: TRBV7-9; cdr3_length: 15; cdr3_nt: TGTGCCAGCAGCTTAGGGGCGGGACAGAAATACGAGCAGTACTTC; cdr3_aa: CASSLGAGQKYEQYF
clone_size: .; d_call: TRBD1; j_call: TRBJ1-3; v_call: TRBV19; cdr3_length: 17; cdr3_nt: TGTGCCAGTAAGGGAATTGGGACAGGATTATCTGGAAACACCATATATTTT; cdr3_aa: CASKGIGTGLSGNTIYF
clone_size: .; d_call: TRBD1; j_call: TRBJ2-1; v_call: TRBV6-1; cdr3_length: 13; cdr3_nt: TGTGCCACCAGACAGGGCGGTTACAATGAGCAGTTCTTC; cdr3_aa: CATRQGGYNEQFF
clone_size: once; d_call: .; j_call: TRBJ2-7; v_call: TRBV6-6; cdr3_length: 15; cdr3_nt: TGTGCCAGCAGTTACTCAGGTAGTGGAAACTACGAGCAGTACTTC; cdr3_aa: CASSYSGSGNYEQYF
clone_size: .; d_call: .; j_call: TRBJ1-4; v_call: TRBV10-3; cdr3_length: 15; cdr3_nt: TGTGCCATCTCGGGGGGGCGAGGAACTAATGAAAAACTGTTTTTT; cdr3_aa: CAISGGRGTNEKLFF
clone_size: .; d_call: TRBD2; j_call: TRBJ2-3; v_call: TRBV2; cdr3_length: 18; cdr3_nt: TGTGCCAGCAGTGAAGCGCTTCGAGGACTAGCGAGCACAGATACGCAGTATTTT; cdr3_aa: CASSEALRGLASTDTQYF
clone_size: .; d_call: .; j_call: TRBJ1-1; v_call: TRBV30; cdr3_length: 13; cdr3_nt: TGTGCCTGGGGGCGTGGGGTGAACACTGAAGCTTTCTTT; cdr3_aa: CAWGRGVNTEAFF
clone_size: .; d_call: .; j_call: TRBJ1-1; v_call: TRBV7-9; cdr3_length: 13; cdr3_nt: TGTGCCGTACAGGGCTTGATGAACACTGAAGCTTTCTTT; cdr3_aa: CAVQGLMNTEAFF
clone_size: .; d_call: .; j_call: TRBJ1-4; v_call: TRBV7-9; cdr3_length: 16; cdr3_nt: TGTGCCAGCAGCTTAGCGGAGGGTCCGAGAGCTGAAAAACTGTTTTTT; cdr3_aa: CASSLAEGPRAEKLFF
clone_size: .; d_call: TRBD1; j_call: TRBJ1-2; v_call: TRBV4-2; cdr3_length: 16; cdr3_nt: TGTGCCAGCAGCCAAGTTGCCGGGACAGGGGCCTCTGGCTACACCTTC; cdr3_aa: CASSQVAGTGASGYTF
clone_size: .; d_call: .; j_call: TRBJ1-1; v_call: TRBV30; cdr3_length: 13; cdr3_nt: TGTGCCTGGAGTGAAGGGGGATTCACTGAAGCTTTCTTT; cdr3_aa: CAWSEGGFTEAFF
clone_size: .; d_call: .; j_call: TRBJ2-7; v_call: TRBV5-1; cdr3_length: 13; cdr3_nt: TGCGCCAGCGCGAACAACTTCTACTACGAGCAGTACTTC; cdr3_aa: CASANNFYYEQYF
clone_size: .; d_call: .; j_call: TRBJ2-6; v_call: TRBV5-5; cdr3_length: 17; cdr3_nt: TGTGCCAGCAGCTTGGTGGCAGACAGCTCTGGGGCCAACGTCCTGACTTTC; cdr3_aa: CASSLVADSSGANVLTF
clone_size: .; d_call: .; j_call: TRBJ1-5; v_call: TRBV2; cdr3_length: 16; cdr3_nt: TGTGCCAGCCGGTTGGGGCGGGGATCAGGCAATCAGCCCCAGCATTTT; cdr3_aa: CASRLGRGSGNQPQHF
clone_size: .; d_call: TRBD1; j_call: TRBJ2-5; v_call: TRBV18; cdr3_length: 13; cdr3_nt: TGTGCCAGCTCACCGGGACAGGGGGAGACCCAGTACTTC; cdr3_aa: CASSPGQGETQYF
clone_size: .; d_call: .; j_call: TRBJ2-1; v_call: TRBV12-5; cdr3_length: 13; cdr3_nt: TGTGCTAGTGGCCCTCCGGGGTACAATGAGCAGTTCTTC; cdr3_aa: CASGPPGYNEQFF